This record looks at one T cell receptor beta chain sequence and its context. Antigen unknown. Germline lookup yields CDR1 MNHEY and CDR2 SVGAGI. Unmatched junction bases numbered 10, after V lost 8 bases and J lost 4 bases. CDR3 length equals 14 residues. In the PCR, 60 Vbeta and 13 Jbeta primers were used. Generated by immunoSEQ multiplex PCR, the TCRdb table keeps only in-frame clones and is missing some. This repertoire shows about 130,000 clones, around three quarters found once; its top ten account for 3% to 4%. This entry is derived from a study of cytomegalovirus exposure and HLA in healthy donors. Study results and caveats: In most subjects, TCR beta sequences reportedly gave accurate predictions of HLA-A and HLA-B alleles.

This chain connects TRBV6-5 to TRBJ2-7; 8 nucleotides align to TRBD2. The TCR sequence derives from a male donor in good health and CMV-seronegative. The specimen sequenced was PBMCs. CDR3 nucleotide sequence: TGTGCCAGCCGGCGACGGGGGGGGGAGTACGAGCAGTACTTC. Its translation: CASRRRGGEYEQYF.